This section outlines one TCR beta chain sequence together with its context. Its target is unknown. The source of the sample is a study of radiotherapy plus CTLA-4 blockade in lung cancer. The germline gives CDR1 MNHEY, CDR2 SMNVEV (reference sequence). This CDR3 region has 15 residues. V was pared by 3 bases and J by 7 bases, with 16 bases between. Sequencing used immunoSEQ multiplex PCR; TCRdb keeps in-frame clones, though not all of them. The table shows approximately 45,000 clones, with almost 65% occurring only once. Study-wide results and limits: In blood, tumor-derived TCR clones expanded after radiotherapy plus ipilimumab. Early blood T cell clone changes and increased post-radiation serum interferon-beta were reportedly the strongest response predictors.

The chain combines TRBV27 with TRBJ2-1, with D perhaps TRBD1 (6 bases). The starting material was peripheral blood, obtained from a patient treated with radiotherapy plus ipilimumab. The TCR originated in a human donor with non-small cell lung cancer who had a partial response to radiotherapy plus ipilimumab. The CDR3 DNA sequence: TGTGCCAGCAGTTTCTCCCGGGACACCCAGAATGAGCAGTTCTTC. The encoded protein is CASSFSRDTQNEQFF.